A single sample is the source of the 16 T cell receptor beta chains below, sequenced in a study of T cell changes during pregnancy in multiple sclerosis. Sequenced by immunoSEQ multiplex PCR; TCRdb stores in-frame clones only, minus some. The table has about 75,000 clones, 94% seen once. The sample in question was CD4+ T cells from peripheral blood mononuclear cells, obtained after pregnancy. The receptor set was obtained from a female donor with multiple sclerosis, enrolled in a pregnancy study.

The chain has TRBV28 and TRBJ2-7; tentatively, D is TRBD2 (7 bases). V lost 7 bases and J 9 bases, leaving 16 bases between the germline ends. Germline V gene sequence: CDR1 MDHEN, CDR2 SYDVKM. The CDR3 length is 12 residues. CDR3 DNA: TGTGCCAGCACCATCCGCCGGGGGGCGCAGTACTTC. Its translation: CASTIRRGAQYF.

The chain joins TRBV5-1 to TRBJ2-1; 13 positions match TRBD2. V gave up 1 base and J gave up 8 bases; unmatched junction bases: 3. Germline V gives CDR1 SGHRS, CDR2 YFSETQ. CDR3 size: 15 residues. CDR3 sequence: CASSLRTSGGHEQFF. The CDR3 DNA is TGCGCCAGCAGCTTGAGGACTAGCGGGGGTCATGAGCAGTTCTTC.

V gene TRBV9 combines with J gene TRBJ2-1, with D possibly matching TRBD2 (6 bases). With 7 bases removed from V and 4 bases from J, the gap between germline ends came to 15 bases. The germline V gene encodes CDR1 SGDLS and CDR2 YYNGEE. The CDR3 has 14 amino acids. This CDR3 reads CASAPVAAYNEQFF. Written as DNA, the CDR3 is TGTGCCAGCGCCCCTGTAGCGGCATACAATGAGCAGTTCTTC.

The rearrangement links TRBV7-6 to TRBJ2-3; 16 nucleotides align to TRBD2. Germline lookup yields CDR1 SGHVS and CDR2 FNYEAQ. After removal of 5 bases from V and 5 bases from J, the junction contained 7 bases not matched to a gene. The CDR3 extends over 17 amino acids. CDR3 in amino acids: CASSPGLAGGPKDTQYF. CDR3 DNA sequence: TGTGCCAGCAGCCCGGGACTAGCGGGAGGGCCAAAAGATACGCAGTATTTT.

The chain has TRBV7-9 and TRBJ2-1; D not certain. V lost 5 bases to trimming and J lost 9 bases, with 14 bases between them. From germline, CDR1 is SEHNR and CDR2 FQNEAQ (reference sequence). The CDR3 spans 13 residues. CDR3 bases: TGTGCCAGCAGCCGGAATAATGGCGGTGAGCAGTTCTTC. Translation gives CASSRNNGGEQFF.

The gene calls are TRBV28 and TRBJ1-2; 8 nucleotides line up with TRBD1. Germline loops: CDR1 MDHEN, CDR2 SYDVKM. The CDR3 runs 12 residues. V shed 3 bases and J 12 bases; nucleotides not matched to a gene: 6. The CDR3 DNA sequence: TGTGCCAGCAGTTTCGAGACAGGGGACGACACCTTC. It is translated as CASSFETGDDTF.

The CDR3 spells CASSLGSGRATNEKLFF. CDR3 DNA: TGTGCCAGCAGTTTAGGATCCGGGAGGGCAACTAATGAAAAACTGTTTTTT. V usage is TRBV28 and J usage is TRBJ1-4; D gene unclear. Per germline, CDR1 MDHEN and CDR2 SYDVKM. Deletions cut 2 bases from V and 0 bases from J, with 13 bases between. This CDR3 has 17 amino acids.

CDR3 protein: CASPRARVSYNEQFF. For the CDR3, the DNA is TGCGCCAGCCCGCGCGCTCGTGTATCCTACAATGAGCAGTTCTTC. The chain uses TRBV10-2 and TRBJ2-1; no definite D call. Deletions cut 8 bases from V and 1 base from J, with 15 bases between. The CDR3 has 15 amino acids. CDR1 and CDR2 (germline): WSHSY, SAAADI.

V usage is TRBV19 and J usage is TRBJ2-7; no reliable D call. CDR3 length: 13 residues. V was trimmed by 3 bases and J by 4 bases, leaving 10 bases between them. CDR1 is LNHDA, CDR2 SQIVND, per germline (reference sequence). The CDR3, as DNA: TGTGCCAGTAGTATTGGAGTCCCTTACGAGCAGTACTTC. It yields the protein CASSIGVPYEQYF.

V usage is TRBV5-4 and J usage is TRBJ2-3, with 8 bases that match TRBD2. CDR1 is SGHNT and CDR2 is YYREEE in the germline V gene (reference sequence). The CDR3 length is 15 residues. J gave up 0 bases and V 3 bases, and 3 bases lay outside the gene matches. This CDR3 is CASSSVAGSTDTQYF. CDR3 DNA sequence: TGTGCCAGCAGCTCGGTAGCGGGAAGCACAGATACGCAGTATTTT. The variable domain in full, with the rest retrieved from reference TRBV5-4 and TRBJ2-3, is ETGVTQSPTHLIKTRGQQVTLRCSSQSGHNTVSWYQQALGQGPQFIFQYYREEENGRGNFPPRFSGLQFPNYSSELNVNALELDDSALYLCASSSVAGSTDTQYFGPGTRLTVL.

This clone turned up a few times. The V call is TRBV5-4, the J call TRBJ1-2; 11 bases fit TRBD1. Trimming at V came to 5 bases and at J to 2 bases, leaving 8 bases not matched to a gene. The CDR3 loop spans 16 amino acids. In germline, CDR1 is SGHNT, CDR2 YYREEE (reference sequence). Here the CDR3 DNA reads TGTGCCAGCAGACTGGACAGGGGGCGTACAAACTATGGCTACACCTTC. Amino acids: CASRLDRGRTNYGYTF.

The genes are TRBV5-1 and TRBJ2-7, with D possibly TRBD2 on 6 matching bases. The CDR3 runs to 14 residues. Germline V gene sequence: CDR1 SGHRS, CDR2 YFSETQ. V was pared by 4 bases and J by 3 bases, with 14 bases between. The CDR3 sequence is CASSVSGSHYEQYF. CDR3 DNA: TGCGCCAGCAGCGTTAGCGGATCCCACTACGAGCAGTACTTC.

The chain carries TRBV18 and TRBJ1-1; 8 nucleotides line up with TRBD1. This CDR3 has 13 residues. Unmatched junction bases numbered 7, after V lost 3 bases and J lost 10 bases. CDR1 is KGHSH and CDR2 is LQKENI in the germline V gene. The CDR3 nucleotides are TGTGCCAGCTCACCCAGCATCACAGGGGGAGCTTTCTTT. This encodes CASSPSITGGAFF.

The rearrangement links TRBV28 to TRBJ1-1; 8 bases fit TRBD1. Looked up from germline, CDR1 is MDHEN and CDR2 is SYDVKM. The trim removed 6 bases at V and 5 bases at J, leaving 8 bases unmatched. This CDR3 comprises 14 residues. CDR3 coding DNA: TGTGCCAGCAGGAGGACAGGGTCGGTGACTGAAGCTTTCTTT. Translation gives CASRRTGSVTEAFF.

The CDR3 nucleotides read TGTGCCAGCTCACCACTGGACACGAACGAGCAGTACTTC. Its protein is CASSPLDTNEQYF. The chain uses TRBV18 and TRBJ2-7; D may be TRBD1 (5 bases). Trimming took 1 base from V and 5 from J, leaving 9 bases between them. This CDR3 spans 13 amino acids. Germline lookup yields CDR1 KGHSH and CDR2 LQKENI.

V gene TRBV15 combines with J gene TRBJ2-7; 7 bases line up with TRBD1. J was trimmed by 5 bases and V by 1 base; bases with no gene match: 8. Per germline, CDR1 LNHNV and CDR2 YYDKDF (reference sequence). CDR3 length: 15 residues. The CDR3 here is CATSRGQGVWDEQYF. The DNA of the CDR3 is TGTGCCACCAGCAGAGGACAGGGCGTGTGGGACGAGCAGTACTTC. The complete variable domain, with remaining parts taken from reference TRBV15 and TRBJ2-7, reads DAMVIQNPRYQVTQFGKPVTLSCSQTLNHNVMYWYQQKSSQAPKLLFHYYDKDFNNEADTPDNFQSRRPNTSFCFLDIRSPGLGDTAMYLCATSRGQGVWDEQYFGPGTRLTVT.